This TCR beta chain was captured in a study of T cell responses to AZD1222 COVID-19 vaccine. Trimming stripped 1 base from V and 3 bases from J, with 13 bases between. This CDR3 has 15 amino acids. Germline CDR1 reads WSHSY; CDR2 reads SAAADI. Profiling relied on immunoSEQ multiplex PCR, and the TCRdb table lists in-frame clones only, not all of them. The sample consists of about 76,000 clones, approximately 90% of them appearing once. The receptor comes from an adult in good health. The source material was peripheral blood, sampled on day 0 of AZD1222 vaccination. This sequence joins TRBV10-2 and TRBJ2-7; D uncertain. The CDR3 protein is CASSELGPADYEQYV. Written as DNA, the CDR3 is TGCGCCAGCAGTGAGTTAGGGCCAGCAGACTACGAGCAGTACGTC.